Reported below is one T cell receptor (beta chain). The V gene's germline CDR1 is SGHTA and CDR2 FQGTGA. The CDR3 is 15 amino acids. This specimen comes from a study of T cell repertoires in ileal Crohn's disease. The wider study: Surgery for a complication: stricturing in about 60%, penetrating in about 39%. Biopsies of the neoterminal ileum at postoperative colonoscopy form M6 samples.

The time point is: neoterminal ileum biopsy at postoperative endoscopy, about 6 months after surgery. Sequencing was performed with immunoSEQ multiplex PCR; in TCRdb, only in-frame clones are kept and a portion is missing. The sample has around 8,900 clones, around four fifths seen once; the top ten hold less than 20%. The specimen sequenced was ileal tissue. This TCR was recovered from an adult with Crohn's disease. The chain couples TRBV7-3 to TRBJ2-5, with a tentative D call TRBD2 (7 bases). The J call may be incorrect, as the DNA end agrees better with TRBJ2-7. CDR3 nucleotides: TGTGCCAGCAGCCCCCAGGGAGGGGGGTCCTACGAGCAGTACTTC. Encoded protein: CASSPQGGGSYEQYF.